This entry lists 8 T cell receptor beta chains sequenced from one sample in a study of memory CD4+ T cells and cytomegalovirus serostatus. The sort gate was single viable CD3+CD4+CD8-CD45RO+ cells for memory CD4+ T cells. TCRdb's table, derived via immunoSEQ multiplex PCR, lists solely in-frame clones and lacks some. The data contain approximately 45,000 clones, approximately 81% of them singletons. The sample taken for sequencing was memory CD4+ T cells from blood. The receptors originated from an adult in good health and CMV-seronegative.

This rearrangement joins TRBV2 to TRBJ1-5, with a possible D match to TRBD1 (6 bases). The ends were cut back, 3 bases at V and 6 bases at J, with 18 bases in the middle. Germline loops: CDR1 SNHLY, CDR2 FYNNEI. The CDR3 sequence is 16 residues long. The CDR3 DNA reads TGTGCCAGCAGTGATCCGAGAGGGGGGGTAGGTCAGCCCCAGCATTTT. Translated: CASSDPRGGVGQPQHF.

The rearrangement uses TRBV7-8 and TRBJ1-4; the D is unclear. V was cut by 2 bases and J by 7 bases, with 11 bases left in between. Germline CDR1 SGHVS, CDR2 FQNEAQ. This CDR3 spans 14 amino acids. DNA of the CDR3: TGTGCCAGCAGCTTAAACCGCCGATCTGAAAAACTGTTTTTT. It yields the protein CASSLNRRSEKLFF.

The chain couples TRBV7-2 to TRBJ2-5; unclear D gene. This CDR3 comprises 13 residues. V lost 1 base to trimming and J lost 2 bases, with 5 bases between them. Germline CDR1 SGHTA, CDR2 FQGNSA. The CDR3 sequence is CASSLEQQETQYF. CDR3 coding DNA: TGTGCCAGCAGCTTAGAACAGCAAGAGACCCAGTACTTC.

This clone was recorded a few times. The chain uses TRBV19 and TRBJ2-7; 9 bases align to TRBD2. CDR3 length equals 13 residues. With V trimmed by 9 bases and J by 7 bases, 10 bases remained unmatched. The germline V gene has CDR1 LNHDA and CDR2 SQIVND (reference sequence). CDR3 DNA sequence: TGTGCCAGGGGGCGGACTAGCGAAGGGGAGCAGTACTTC. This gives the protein CARGRTSEGEQYF.

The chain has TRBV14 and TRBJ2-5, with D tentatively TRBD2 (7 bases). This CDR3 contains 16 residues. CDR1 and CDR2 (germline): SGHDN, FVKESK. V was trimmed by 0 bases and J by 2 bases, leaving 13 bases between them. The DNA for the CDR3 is TGTGCCAGCAGCCAAGATTGGGGGGGCGTTCAAGAGACCCAGTACTTC. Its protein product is CASSQDWGGVQETQYF. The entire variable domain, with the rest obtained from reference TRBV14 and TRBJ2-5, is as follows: EAGVTQFPSHSVIEKGQTVTLRCDPISGHDNLYWYRRVMGKEIKFLLHFVKESKQDESGMPNNRFLAERTGGTYSTLKVQPAELEDSGVYFCASSQDWGGVQETQYFGPGTRLLVL.

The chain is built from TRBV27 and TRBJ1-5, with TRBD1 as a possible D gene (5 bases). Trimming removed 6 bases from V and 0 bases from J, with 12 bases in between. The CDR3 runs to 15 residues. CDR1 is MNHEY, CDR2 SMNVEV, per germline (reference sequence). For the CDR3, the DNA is TGTGCCAGCAGAAGGGACGGCCATAGCAATCAGCCCCAGCATTTT. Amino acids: CASRRDGHSNQPQHF.

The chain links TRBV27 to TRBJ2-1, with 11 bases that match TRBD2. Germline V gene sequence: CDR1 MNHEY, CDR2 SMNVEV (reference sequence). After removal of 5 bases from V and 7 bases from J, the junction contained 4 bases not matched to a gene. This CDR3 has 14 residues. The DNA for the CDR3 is TGTGCCAGCAGTCTAAGGACTAGCGGGAATGAGCAGTTCTTC. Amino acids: CASSLRTSGNEQFF.

The CDR3 sequence: CASRDSEAFF. The CDR3 DNA reads TGCGCCAGCAGGGATTCTGAAGCTTTCTTT. This chain joins TRBV10-2 and TRBJ1-1; D is unclear. Germline V gene data show CDR1 as WSHSY and CDR2 as SAAADI. V was cut by 6 bases and J by 6 bases, with 5 bases left in between. This CDR3 has 10 residues.